The T cell receptor beta chain described here comes from a study of CD8+CD57+ T cells in acquired aplastic anemia. Study-level points and caveats: Patients and controls had CD8+ Simpson's diversity values that were not significantly distinct. Patients shared some 30 CD8+ CDR3 sequences with controls.

Germline V gene data show CDR1 as PRHDT and CDR2 as FYEKMQ (reference sequence). The V end was cut by 2 bases, the J end by 10 bases, with 18 bases between. The CDR3 runs 16 residues. The template for TCR beta VDJ and CDR3 sequence profiling was genomic DNA. TCRdb recomputed calls from the reads with MiXCR, one row per CDR3 protein. The sample lists approximately 250,000 distinct CDR3 sequences, 65% to 90% occurring once. It was patients with CD8+CD57+ cell expansion by flow cytometry who were chosen for sequencing. The cohort consisted entirely of patients having severe acquired aplastic anemia. All patients were therapy-naive when blood was sampled. A remark on this clonotype: Its antigen is unidentified.

Input material: sorted CD4+, CD8+, or CD8+CD57+ T cells (not recorded which) from PBMCs. The V and J genes are TRBV13 and TRBJ1-6; maybe TRBD1 (6 bases). This clonotype originated in a human donor with aplastic anemia. DNA for the CDR3: TGTGCCAGCAGCTTAAGGCAGTCAGAAGGGGGATCACCCCTCCACTTT. It yields the protein CASSLRQSEGGSPLHF.